This T cell receptor (beta chain) was retrieved from a study of blood T cell repertoires in COVID-19. CDR3 length: 14 residues. Germline lookup yields CDR1 SGHRS and CDR2 YFSETQ. Trimming removed 3 bases from V and 4 bases from J, with 13 bases in between. The method was immunoSEQ multiplex PCR; TCRdb's version includes in-frame clones alone and lacks a portion of them. This sample has fewer than 250,000 clones, with more than 75% found just once. The sequencing sample was made of peripheral blood. The sequence derives from a woman older than 75 with COVID-19, enrolled during active disease. The genes are TRBV5-1 and TRBJ1-1; TRBD1 is a possible D gene (5 bases). The CDR3 DNA reads as TGCGCCAGCAGCTCGCTCAGGGTTACCACTGAAGCTTTCTTT. Translation gives CASSSLRVTTEAFF.